A single sample gave rise to the 3 T cell receptor beta chains below, sequenced in a study of cytomegalovirus exposure and HLA in healthy donors. Sequenced by immunoSEQ multiplex PCR; TCRdb stores in-frame clones only, minus some. The table lists about 250,000 clones, 87% of them singletons, with around 11% in the top ten. Sequences were obtained from PBMCs. Receptors were obtained from a man between 18 and 29 years old in good health and CMV-seropositive.

This chain connects TRBV5-1 to TRBJ2-3; D might be TRBD1 or TRBD2, each matching 5 bases. The V end was cut by 3 bases, the J end by 0 bases, with 14 bases between. The germline CDR1 and CDR2 sequences are SGHRS and YFSETQ. This CDR3 is built from 16 residues. The CDR3 region has the DNA TGCGCCAGCAGCTCCGGGACCCAAGTTAGCACAGATACGCAGTATTTT. Translating it yields CASSSGTQVSTDTQYF.

J is TRBJ1-3 and V is TRBV4-2; unclear D gene. Trimming pared 0 bases from V and 7 bases from J, leaving 7 bases between. Germline V gives CDR1 LGHNA, CDR2 YNFKEQ. This CDR3 is built from 13 residues. The CDR3 reads CASSQEIGNTIYF. CDR3 DNA: TGTGCCAGCAGCCAAGAGATTGGTAACACCATATATTTT.

The CDR3 DNA reads TGCGCCAGCAGCCAAGGGCCCTCTAGCAATCAGCCCCAGCATTTT. Its protein product is CASSQGPSSNQPQHF. The chain has TRBV4-1 and TRBJ1-5, with D hard to call. CDR3 length: 15 amino acids. Germline assignment: CDR1 MGHRA and CDR2 YSYEKL. V lost 1 base, J lost 0 bases, and 7 bases lay in between.